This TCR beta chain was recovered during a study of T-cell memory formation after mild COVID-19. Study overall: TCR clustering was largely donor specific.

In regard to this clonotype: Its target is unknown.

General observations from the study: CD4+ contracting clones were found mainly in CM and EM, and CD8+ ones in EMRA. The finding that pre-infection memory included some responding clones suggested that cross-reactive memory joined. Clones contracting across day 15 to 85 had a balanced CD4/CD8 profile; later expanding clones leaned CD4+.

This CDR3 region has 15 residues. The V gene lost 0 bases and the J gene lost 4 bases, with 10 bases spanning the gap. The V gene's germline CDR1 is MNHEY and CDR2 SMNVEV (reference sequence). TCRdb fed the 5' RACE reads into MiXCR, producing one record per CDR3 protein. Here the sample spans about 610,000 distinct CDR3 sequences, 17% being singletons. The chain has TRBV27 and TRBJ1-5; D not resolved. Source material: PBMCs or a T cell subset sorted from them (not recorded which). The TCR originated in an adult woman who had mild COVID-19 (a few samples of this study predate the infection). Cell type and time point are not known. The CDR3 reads CASSLSRGSNQPQHF. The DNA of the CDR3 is TGTGCCAGCAGTTTATCACGGGGATCGAATCAGCCCCAGCATTTT.